This TCR beta chain emerged from a study of T cell responses to AZD1222 COVID-19 vaccine. Study conclusions and caveats: Seropositive at baseline were only a handful of AZD1222 recipients.

This table comes from immunoSEQ multiplex PCR, and its TCRdb copy is limited to in-frame clones, with some not included. The sample contains some 86,000 clones, 88% of which appear only once. Germline V gene data show CDR1 as MNHEY and CDR2 as SMNVEV (reference sequence). The CDR3 consists of 13 residues. The V segment lost 5 bases and the J segment 7 bases; nucleotides outside the gene matches: 6. By sample share, this clone is large. Its antigen is as yet unknown. The clonotype originates from an adult who received the AZD1222 COVID-19 vaccine. The specimen was peripheral blood, collected 28 days after the second AZD1222 dose. The chain joins TRBV27 to TRBJ1-1; 8 bases match TRBD1. CDR3 in amino acids: CASSTTGGHEAFF. The CDR3 nucleotides read TGTGCCAGCAGTACCACAGGGGGTCATGAAGCTTTCTTT.